The T cell receptor (beta chain) under discussion was sequenced for a study of T cell repertoires in cytomegalovirus infection. Study as a whole: Indications came from public TCR beta signatures; they pointed to CMV infection and to a matching HLA type.

The sample holds many counts of this clonotype. TCRdb reanalysed the reads using MiXCR and keeps one entry per CDR3 protein. The data show almost 550,000 distinct CDR3 sequences, approximately 17% seen once. CDR1 is MNHEY, CDR2 SMNVEV, per germline (reference sequence). V was clipped by 2 bases and J by 3 bases, with 14 bases between them. This CDR3 comprises 16 residues. The gene calls are TRBV27 and TRBJ1-5; D might be TRBD1 (6 bases). The TCR originated in a human donor in good health (CMV status not recorded). Some clones in this sample may be carry-over from other donors' samples. The sample consisted of CD8+ T cells from PBMCs. Here the CDR3 reads CASSLASGEFNQPQHF. The CDR3 DNA is TGTGCCAGCAGTTTAGCATCAGGGGAGTTCAATCAGCCCCAGCATTTT.